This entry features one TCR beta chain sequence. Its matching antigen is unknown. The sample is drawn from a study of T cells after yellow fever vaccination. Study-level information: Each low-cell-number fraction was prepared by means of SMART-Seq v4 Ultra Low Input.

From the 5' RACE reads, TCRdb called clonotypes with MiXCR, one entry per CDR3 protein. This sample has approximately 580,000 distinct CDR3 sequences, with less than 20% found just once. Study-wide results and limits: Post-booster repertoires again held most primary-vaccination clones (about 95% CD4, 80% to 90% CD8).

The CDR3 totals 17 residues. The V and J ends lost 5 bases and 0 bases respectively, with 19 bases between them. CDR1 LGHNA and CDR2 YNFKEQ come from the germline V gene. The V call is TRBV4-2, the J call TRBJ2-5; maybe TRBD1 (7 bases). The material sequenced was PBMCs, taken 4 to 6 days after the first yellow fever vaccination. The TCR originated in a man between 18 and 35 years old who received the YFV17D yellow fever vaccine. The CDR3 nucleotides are TGTGCCAGCAGCAAACGGATCCCAGGGGGGTACCAAGAGACCCAGTACTTC. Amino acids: CASSKRIPGGYQETQYF.